The T cell receptor beta chain described here comes from a study of blood T cells in healthy people across ages. PCR was performed a second time for about 6 to 12 cycles using a sample-barcoded 5' primer and a J-beta primer mix. One entry per CDR3 protein, called by TCRdb with MiXCR from the 5' RACE reads. This table holds some 940,000 distinct CDR3 sequences, almost 30% found once. Germline V CDR1 and CDR2: MDHEN, SYDVKM. V was pared by 6 bases and J by 4 bases, with 8 bases of the junction left unmatched. The CDR3 totals 15 residues. The data also belong to a second study, concerning T cells of mothers and their children.

The chain couples TRBV28 to TRBJ2-4; 8 nucleotides align to TRBD2. The sequencing input was blood. The sequence was collected from a woman aged 40-49 years in good health. The CDR3 sequence is CASSPPGGVKNIQYF. The CDR3 coding sequence is TGTGCCAGCAGCCCCCCCGGGGGGGTTAAAAACATTCAGTACTTC.